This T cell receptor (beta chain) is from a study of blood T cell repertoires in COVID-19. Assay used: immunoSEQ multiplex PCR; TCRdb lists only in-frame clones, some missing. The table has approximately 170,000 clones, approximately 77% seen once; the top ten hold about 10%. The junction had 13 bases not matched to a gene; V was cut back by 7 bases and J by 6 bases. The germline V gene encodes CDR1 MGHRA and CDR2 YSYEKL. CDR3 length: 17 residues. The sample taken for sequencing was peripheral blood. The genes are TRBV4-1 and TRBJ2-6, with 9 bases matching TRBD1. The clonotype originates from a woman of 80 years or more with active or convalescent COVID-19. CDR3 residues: CASTRRTGASEANVLTF. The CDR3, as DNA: TGCGCCAGCACCAGAAGGACAGGGGCATCCGAGGCCAACGTCCTGACTTTC.